These 29 T cell receptor beta chains were all obtained from the same sample, sequenced in a study of blood T cells in healthy people across ages. The authors ran a second PCR of 7 to 11 cycles using a sample-barcoded 5' primer and a J-beta primer mix. TCRdb passed the 5' RACE reads through MiXCR, listing each CDR3 protein once. The sample has a few hundred thousand distinct CDR3 sequences, 25% to 30% seen once. The sample comprised blood. All receptors derive from a woman between 70 and 85 years old in good health.

This clonotype was counted only a few times. The chain joins TRBV15 to TRBJ1-3, with D tentatively TRBD1 (5 bases). Germline V CDR1 and CDR2: LNHNV, YYDKDF (reference sequence). Between the trimmed V and J ends, which lost 2 bases and 0 bases, there was a span of 11 bases. This CDR3 is built from 16 residues. CDR3 sequence (DNA): TGTGCCACCAGCAGACCCGGGGGGAGCTCTGGAAACACCATATATTTT. This encodes CATSRPGGSSGNTIYF.

This clonotype was counted at least ten times. This chain joins TRBV15 and TRBJ2-3; D gene unclear. The V gene's germline CDR1 is LNHNV and CDR2 YYDKDF (reference sequence). The CDR3 has 12 amino acids. Trimming took off 5 bases at V and 6 bases at J, with 9 bases between the two ends. The CDR3 nucleotides are TGTGCCACCAGCCCGGGTGTGGATACGCAGTATTTT. It is translated as CATSPGVDTQYF. Full variable domain (remainder filled in from reference TRBV15 and TRBJ2-3): DAMVIQNPRYQVTQFGKPVTLSCSQTLNHNVMYWYQQKSSQAPKLLFHYYDKDFNNEADTPDNFQSRRPNTSFCFLDIRSPGLGDTAMYLCATSPGVDTQYFGPGTRLTVL.

This clonotype showed up just a few times. This sequence joins TRBV2 and TRBJ2-1; TRBD2 agrees at 13 bases. With 5 bases clipped from V and 6 bases from J, the junction kept 13 bases outside the gene matches. The CDR3 is 18 amino acids. Germline CDR1 and CDR2: SNHLY and FYNNEI. CDR3 nucleotides: TGTGCCAGCAGTTTCCCGCGAACCAGGACTAGCGGGAGCAATGAGCAGTTCTTC. Its translation: CASSFPRTRTSGSNEQFF. Filled out from reference TRBV2 and TRBJ2-1, the complete variable domain reads EPEVTQTPSHQVTQMGQEVILRCVPISNHLYFYWYRQILGQKVEFLVSFYNNEISEKSEIFDDQFSVERPDGSNFTLKIRSTKLEDSAMYFCASSFPRTRTSGSNEQFFGPGTRLTVL.

DNA of the CDR3: TGCGCCAGCAGCCAAATTGGACAGCGGACCTACAATGAGCAGTTCTTC. Translation gives CASSQIGQRTYNEQFF. The chain uses TRBV4-1 and TRBJ2-1, with a tentative D call TRBD1 (6 bases). This CDR3 is 16 amino acids long. The V and J ends lost 2 bases and 2 bases respectively, with 13 bases between them. CDR1 and CDR2 (germline): MGHRA, YSYEKL.

CDR3 amino acids: CASSQGSSGRVNEQFF. CDR3 coding DNA: TGTGCCAGCAGCCAAGGTTCTAGCGGGAGGGTCAATGAGCAGTTCTTC. The V gene is TRBV3-1, the J gene TRBJ2-1, with 12 bases that match TRBD2. This CDR3 has 16 residues. Looked up from germline, CDR1 is LGHDT and CDR2 is YNNKEL (reference sequence). V was pared by 1 base and J by 6 bases, with 4 bases of the junction left unmatched.

The rearrangement joins TRBV28 to TRBJ2-1, with a weak D call TRBD2 (6 bases). The CDR3 is 15 residues long. The ends were cut back, 8 bases at V and 5 bases at J, with 19 bases in the middle. Germline V gene data show CDR1 as MDHEN and CDR2 as SYDVKM. CDR3 DNA sequence: TGTGCCAGCGGGTCCGGGACTCGGCACAACAATGAGCAGTTCTTC. Translated, it gives CASGSGTRHNNEQFF.

A few counts support this clonotype. The V gene is TRBV4-2, the J gene TRBJ2-5, with D unclear. The DNA end favors TRBJ2-7, so the J call may be wrong. Germline lookup yields CDR1 LGHNA and CDR2 YNFKEQ. The CDR3 loop spans 16 amino acids. In DNA form, the CDR3 reads TGTGCCAGCAGCCAAGACAAGGCCCCTCGAAGTTACGAGCAGTACTTC. Its translation: CASSQDKAPRSYEQYF.

A few counts support this clonotype. V gene TRBV7-3 combines with J gene TRBJ2-3; D may be TRBD1 (5 bases). The CDR3 consists of 15 residues. Trimming removed 0 bases at V and 0 bases at J, with 7 bases between. Germline values: CDR1 SGHTA, CDR2 FQGTGA. CDR3: CASSLTGASTDTQYF. The CDR3 DNA is TGTGCCAGCAGCTTAACTGGGGCTAGCACAGATACGCAGTATTTT.

This chain links TRBV27 with TRBJ1-4, with a tentative D call TRBD1 (6 bases). The CDR3 covers 19 residues. The germline V gene has CDR1 MNHEY and CDR2 SMNVEV (reference sequence). Deletions cut 3 bases from V and 9 bases from J, with 29 bases between. CDR3 loop: CASSLLRDITSNPAKKLFF. The DNA of the CDR3 is TGTGCCAGCAGTTTGCTTCGGGACATCACATCAAACCCCGCTAAAAAACTGTTTTTT.

This clonotype was observed a few times. V usage is TRBV14 and J usage is TRBJ1-6; unclear D gene. Trimming pared 1 base from V and 7 bases from J, leaving 17 bases between. The CDR3 is 17 amino acids. Per germline, CDR1 SGHDN and CDR2 FVKESK. For the CDR3, the DNA is TGTGCCAGCAGCCAAGGATCGGGGATTAGTAGGAATTCACCCCTCCACTTT. Protein sequence: CASSQGSGISRNSPLHF.

This clonotype was counted once. The chain has TRBV6-5 and TRBJ1-1; D remains unclear. This CDR3 comprises 13 residues. CDR1 MNHEY and CDR2 SVGAGI come from the germline V gene. V was shortened by 6 bases and J by 3 bases, with 11 bases between the two germline ends. The CDR3 loop is CASSLLEDTEAFF. Written as DNA, the CDR3 is TGTGCCAGCAGCCTTCTCGAGGACACTGAAGCTTTCTTT.

The V call is TRBV12-3 or TRBV12-4, the J call TRBJ1-1; perhaps TRBD1 as D (5 bases). The V end was cut by 4 bases, the J end by 6 bases, with 9 bases between. The CDR3 contains 12 residues. CDR3 nucleotides: TGTGCCAGCAGTTCAGGGTACGCTGAAGCTTTCTTT. It translates to CASSSGYAEAFF.

This clonotype was picked up a small number of times. The chain couples TRBV5-1 to TRBJ2-2; 12 bases align to TRBD2. V lost 3 bases to trimming and J lost 9 bases; unmatched junction nucleotides: 6. Germline V CDR1 and CDR2: SGHRS, YFSETQ. The CDR3 totals 15 residues. CDR3 nucleotide sequence: TGCGCCAGCAGCTCGTCGACTAGCGGGAGTTGGGAGCTGTTTTTT. Encoded protein: CASSSSTSGSWELFF. The entire variable domain, with the rest obtained from reference TRBV5-1 and TRBJ2-2, is as follows: KAGVTQTPRYLIKTRGQQVTLSCSPISGHRSVSWYQQTPGQGLQFLFEYFSETQRNKGNFPGRFSGRQFSNSRSEMNVSTLELGDSALYLCASSSSTSGSWELFFGEGSRLTVL.

This chain joins TRBV7-9 and TRBJ2-1; 10 bases fit TRBD2. Matching the DNA end better, TRBJ2-5 makes the J call doubtful. Germline V CDR1 and CDR2: SEHNR, FQNEAQ (reference sequence). The CDR3 sequence is 13 residues long. In DNA, the CDR3 is TGTGCCAGCAGCACGGGACTAGCGGAGACCCAGTACTTC. It encodes CASSTGLAETQYF.

This sequence joins TRBV29-1 and TRBJ2-5, with no clear D. Germline CDR1 is SQVTM and CDR2 is ANQGSEA. The V and J ends lost 8 bases and 5 bases respectively, with 12 bases between them. This CDR3 comprises 11 residues. The CDR3 protein is CSLLMGETQYF. The CDR3 nucleotides read TGCAGCCTTTTGATGGGGGAGACCCAGTACTTC.

CDR3: CASSPDRLNNQPQHF. In DNA, the CDR3 is TGTGCCAGCTCTCCGGACAGATTAAACAATCAGCCCCAGCATTTT. J is TRBJ1-5 and V is TRBV18, with a possible D match to TRBD1 (6 bases). Germline values: CDR1 KGHSH, CDR2 LQKENI. V was pared by 6 bases and J by 3 bases, with 15 bases between. The CDR3 contains 15 residues.

This clonotype was observed a handful of times. The chain combines TRBV4-2 with TRBJ1-3; D might be TRBD1 (5 bases). Germline loops: CDR1 LGHNA, CDR2 YNFKEQ. The CDR3 length is 16 residues. Between the trimmed V and J ends, which lost 3 bases and 1 base, there was a span of 13 bases. Here the CDR3 reads CASSQGPLPSGNTIYF. CDR3 bases: TGTGCCAGCAGCCAGGGACCATTACCATCTGGAAACACCATATATTTT.

The gene calls are TRBV6-5 and TRBJ2-5; 9 bases map to TRBD2. The CDR3 loop spans 14 amino acids. Germline loops: CDR1 MNHEY, CDR2 SVGAGI. The V gene end was trimmed by 4 bases and the J gene end by 2 bases; junction bases not matched to a gene: 2. CDR3 bases: TGTGCCAGCAGTTTGGGACTAGCACAAGAGACCCAGTACTTC. The encoded protein is CASSLGLAQETQYF.

This clonotype was seen a few times. The chain uses TRBV28 and TRBJ1-2; D remains ambiguous. The CDR3 covers 12 residues. CDR1 MDHEN and CDR2 SYDVKM come from the germline V gene. V was trimmed by 6 bases and J by 1 base, leaving 6 bases between them. The CDR3 DNA sequence: TGTGCCAGCAGCTCAATTAACTATGGCTACACCTTC. It yields the protein CASSSINYGYTF.

The genes are TRBV20-1 and TRBJ1-5, with a tentative D call TRBD1 (5 bases). Germline-derived CDR1 and CDR2 are DFQATT and SNEGSKA (reference sequence). V dropped 0 bases and J dropped 4 bases, with 10 bases sitting between them. CDR3 length equals 14 residues. The CDR3 spells CSAREGRVNQPQHF. CDR3 in DNA: TGCAGTGCTAGAGAGGGGCGCGTTAATCAGCCCCAGCATTTT.

This clonotype showed up just a few times. This chain joins TRBV4-1 and TRBJ1-6, with D maybe TRBD1 (5 bases). CDR1 is MGHRA, CDR2 YSYEKL, per germline. Trimming stripped 4 bases from V and 5 bases from J, with 12 bases between. The CDR3 loop spans 15 amino acids. Written as DNA, the CDR3 is TGCGCCAGCAGCCCGCCGGAGGGGAATAATTCACCCCTCCACTTT. Translating gives CASSPPEGNNSPLHF.

This clonotype was recorded at least ten times. The CDR3 DNA is TGTGCCAGCAGCCCGACTAGTCTACCGATCAGGGAGACCCAGTACTTC. Protein sequence: CASSPTSLPIRETQYF. V gene TRBV6-6 combines with J gene TRBJ2-5; D possibly corresponds to TRBD2 (6 bases). Germline CDR1 is MNHNY and CDR2 is SVGAGI (reference sequence). The ends were cut back, 6 bases at V and 5 bases at J, with 22 bases in the middle. The CDR3 consists of 16 residues.

Concerning this clonotype: One end of the junction is discordant with germline, which a read error may explain. CDR3 region: CASCDIRVSPYEQYF. The CDR3 DNA follows: TGTGCCAGCTGTGATATAAGGGTTTCTCCCTACGAGCAGTACTTC. The rearrangement links TRBV2 to TRBJ2-7; D is undetermined. The CDR3 contains 15 residues. CDR1 and CDR2 from the germline V gene are SNHLY and FYNNEI. Variable domain in full (rest from reference TRBV2 and TRBJ2-7): EPEVTQTPSHQVTQMGQEVILRCVPISNHLYFYWYRQILGQKVEFLVSFYNNEISEKSEIFDDQFSVERPDGSNFTLKIRSTKLEDSAMYFCASCDIRVSPYEQYFGPGTRLTVT.

With regard to this clonotype: At one boundary the junction diverges from the germline segment, which might be a read error. The chain has TRBV28 and TRBJ2-3; D is perhaps TRBD2 (6 bases). The CDR3 loop spans 12 amino acids. Germline lookup yields CDR1 MDHEN and CDR2 SYDVKM. CDR3 sequence: CSSSQGLRYEYF. The CDR3 nucleotides are TGCTCCAGCTCCCAGGGACTTCGATACGAGTATTTT.

The chain uses TRBV20-1 and TRBJ2-5; D remains unclear. Germline V CDR1 and CDR2: DFQATT, SNEGSKA (reference sequence). The V gene lost 5 bases and the J gene lost 0 bases, with 4 bases spanning the gap. The CDR3 runs 11 residues. The CDR3 DNA sequence: TGCAGTGCTGGGCACCAAGAGACCCAGTACTTC. Translated, it gives CSAGHQETQYF.

The chain combines TRBV20-1 with TRBJ2-7, with a possible D match to TRBD1 (6 bases). This CDR3 comprises 15 residues. In germline, CDR1 is DFQATT, CDR2 SNEGSKA (reference sequence). Trimming stripped 0 bases from V and 5 bases from J, with 17 bases between. The CDR3 region has the DNA TGCAGTGCTAGAGATTTTACAGGGCAGTTGGACGAGCAGTACTTC. Protein: CSARDFTGQLDEQYF.

This clonotype was counted ten times or more. The chain has TRBV6-5 and TRBJ2-6; no definite D call. Germline V lookup: CDR1 MNHEY, CDR2 SVGAGI. V shed 5 bases and J shed 2 bases, with 7 bases lying between them. The length of the CDR3 is 14 residues. The CDR3 bases are TGTGCCAGCAGTCCCCTAACTGGGGCCAACGTCCTGACTTTC. Its protein is CASSPLTGANVLTF.

The chain carries TRBV7-2 and TRBJ2-7; D uncertain. Trimming took 1 base from V and 2 from J, leaving 9 bases between them. The length of the CDR3 is 14 residues. Germline CDR1 and CDR2: SGHTA and FQGNSA. CDR3 in amino acids: CASSLVPTPYEQYF. The DNA of the CDR3 is TGTGCCAGCAGCTTAGTTCCGACCCCCTACGAGCAGTACTTC.

This clonotype showed up many times. The J gene is TRBJ2-1, the V gene TRBV7-9, with a weak D call TRBD2 (6 bases). Trimming cost V 5 bases and J 3 bases, with 17 bases left between them. Germline-derived CDR1 and CDR2 are SEHNR and FQNEAQ (reference sequence). The CDR3 contains 16 residues. The CDR3 DNA is TGTGCCAGCAGCCATGGGGACTCCAACCTCTACAATGAGCAGTTCTTC. Residues: CASSHGDSNLYNEQFF.